The entry below gives a single TCR beta chain sequence along with its context. The target of this receptor is not known. The input lacks base qualities; no much larger clone sits a single base away. TCRbeta CDR3 regions were amplified from genomic DNA using the immunoSEQ Assay, a bias-controlled multiplex PCR. The study's own analysis went as follows. Within the assay, amplification of reference gene primers was used to estimate how many nucleated cells each sample contained. To quantify the absolute abundance of each unique TCRbeta CDR3 rearrangement, sequence reads were collapsed and filtered. For each sample, productive Simpson clonality was calculated by taking the square root of Simpson's diversity index across productive rearrangements. Here the immuneACCESS table is served through TCRdb, limited to in-frame sequences with V and J called. Missing clones are a known gap in these copies; in checked studies unresolved V genes cover under half, and the rest lacks a known reason. V and J calls and clone size are given by that table; D and trimming were obtained from the DNA. Across this sample there are around 290,000 clones, with about 93% seen only once. Of the sample, 1% to 1.3% falls within the top ten clones.

The data stem from a study of blood T cell repertoires in COVID-19 (dated by TCRdb to about 2020). For context, the study as a whole: Collaborator samples came from the United States, Italy and Spain and covered acute and convalescent phases of COVID-19. The prospective study material was composed of cDNA or gDNA derived from T cells, B-cell-depleted T cells, or PBMCs. The dataset comprised deeply sampled blood TCRbeta repertoires from subjects exposed to, actively infected with, or recovered from COVID-19. A freely available public database, intended as a resource for researchers studying the immune response to SARS-CoV-2, is where the repertoires were released. Samples came from the ongoing ImmuneRACE study (first 160 participants) plus 1,254 subjects from 6 global collaborators. Sample metadata almost always included a de-identified subject ID, COVID-19 status, age in years and sex. Where available, HLA class I and class II types were obtained from metadata supplied by the sample provider rather than from assay-based typing.

From its cysteine to its phenylalanine, the CDR3 spans 15 amino acids. Of all the DNA, just the CDR3 is kept, 45 bases in frame from base 1. Looking up the germline V gene yields CDR1 MNHNS and CDR2 SASEGT. The junction carries 10 bases between V and J, which are trimmed by 2 bases and 0 bases respectively. Enrolling through a virtual design, the prospective study's participants ranged in age from roughly 18 to 95 years and lived across roughly 24 United States geographic areas. To assign participants to cohorts, the prospective study relied on clinical history that participants themselves reported in a screening survey and a study questionnaire. For ImmuneRACE Cohort 3, a participant was defined as recovered based on two consecutive negative NP/OP PCR tests, clearance by a healthcare professional, or resolution of symptoms. Each participant in the prospective study had whole blood, serum and a nasopharyngeal or oropharyngeal swab collected by mobile phlebotomists. Participants in the prospective study had the option to provide additional blood draws and questionnaires over a roughly two-month period. Prospective study blood samples were shipped either frozen or at room temperature before DNA extraction.

Study-wide findings and limitations: The quantity of clinical and demographic metadata differed by source and by participant and was supplied without curation.

Sequencing was carried out using PBMCs or T cells enriched from blood (not recorded which). This TCR was sampled from a woman aged 30 to 39 who had recovered from COVID-19. The chain links TRBV6-1 with TRBJ1-1, with the identity of the D gene unclear. The nucleotides read TGTGCCAGCAGTGAATTGGGCTCCGTGAACACTGAAGCTTTCTTT. Translated, it reads CASSELGSVNTEAFF.